This T cell receptor beta chain was documented in a study of shared clonotypes between healthy human individuals. V lost 4 bases to trimming and J lost 1 base; unmatched junction nucleotides: 13. The CDR3 runs 18 residues. Germline CDR1 and CDR2: KGHSH and LQKENI. General observations from the study: Clonotype sharing across several donors was observed for 4.5% to 6.5% of naive CD4 clonotypes.

Authors' methods: Junction-only sequences without quality scores were provided by ImmunoSEQ, so filtering was different. Generated by immunoSEQ multiplex PCR, the TCRdb table keeps only in-frame clones and is missing some. V and J calls and clone size come straight from that table; D and trimming were deduced from the DNA. The sample lists some 2,400,000 clones; around 95% were seen once. With respect to this clone: Its antigen is still unknown.

The specimen sequenced was naive CD4+ T cells sorted from blood. The subset is: CD45RA+ positively selected. The chain uses TRBV18 and TRBJ1-3; 7 positions agree with TRBD1. The clonotype comes from a man aged 18 to 30 in good health. The CDR3 spells CASSLLQTGVNSGNTIYF. In nucleotides, the CDR3 is TGTGCCAGCTCACTCCTCCAAACAGGGGTTAATTCTGGAAACACCATATATTTT.